One sample yielded the 22 T cell receptor beta chains listed below, sequenced in a study of cytomegalovirus exposure and HLA in healthy donors. Sequencing used immunoSEQ multiplex PCR; TCRdb keeps in-frame clones, though not all of them. This sample has about 130,000 clones; approximately 91% occur once, and the top ten carry 2%. The sequencing input was PBMCs. The receptors stem from a woman aged 18-29 years in good health and CMV-seronegative.

The chain combines TRBV5-1 with TRBJ1-1; 8 nucleotides align to TRBD1. The CDR3 is 17 amino acids. Germline-derived CDR1 and CDR2 are SGHRS and YFSETQ. J lost 4 bases, V lost 3 bases, and 14 bases had no gene match. CDR3 amino acids: CASSWTGILVEGTEAFF. The DNA of the CDR3 is TGCGCCAGCAGCTGGACAGGGATCTTAGTTGAGGGCACTGAAGCTTTCTTT.

The chain has TRBV6-4 and TRBJ1-2, with D uncertain. V lost 0 bases and J 0 bases, leaving 8 bases between the germline ends. The germline CDR1 and CDR2 sequences are MRHNA and SNTAGT. The length of the CDR3 is 15 residues. In nucleotides, the CDR3 is TGTGCCAGCAGTGACTCTGACTCCGCTAACTATGGCTACACCTTC. Its protein product is CASSDSDSANYGYTF.

The chain uses TRBV7-2 and TRBJ2-1; 9 bases are a match to TRBD2. The germline V gene has CDR1 SGHTA and CDR2 FQGNSA. J gave up 0 bases and V 0 bases, and 6 bases lay outside the gene matches. The CDR3 runs to 18 residues. The CDR3 loop reads CASSLAMTSGSSYNEQFF. The CDR3 bases are TGTGCCAGCAGCTTAGCCATGACTAGCGGTAGCTCCTACAATGAGCAGTTCTTC.

The chain joins TRBV6-5 to TRBJ2-7; 10 bases are shared with TRBD1. This CDR3 has 15 residues. Germline-derived CDR1 and CDR2 are MNHEY and SVGAGI. With V trimmed by 6 bases and J by 3 bases, 8 bases remained unmatched. The CDR3 sequence: CASRSRQGARYEQYF. As DNA, the CDR3 is TGTGCCAGCAGGAGCCGACAGGGGGCACGCTACGAGCAGTACTTC.

The chain carries TRBV11-2 and TRBJ1-1; maybe TRBD1 (6 bases). There are 15 residues in the CDR3. Germline CDR1 is SGHAT and CDR2 is FQNNGV. V shed 1 base and J shed 1 base, with 10 bases lying between them. The CDR3 coding sequence is TGTGCCAGCAGCTTAGCCAGGGGACCGAACACTGAAGCTTTCTTT. Amino acid sequence: CASSLARGPNTEAFF.

The V call is TRBV6-1, the J call TRBJ2-7, with no clear D. Germline V CDR1 and CDR2: MNHNS, SASEGT. The CDR3 is 14 residues long. V dropped 2 bases and J dropped 5 bases, with 13 bases sitting between them. The CDR3 sequence: CASSELERTNEQYF. The CDR3 bases are TGTGCCAGCAGTGAACTAGAACGTACCAACGAGCAGTACTTC.

This rearrangement joins TRBV28 to TRBJ2-7; 14 bases map to TRBD2. J gave up 3 bases and V 4 bases, and 11 bases lay outside the gene matches. The CDR3 is 18 amino acids. Germline values: CDR1 MDHEN, CDR2 SYDVKM. The CDR3 here is CASSSYSGTSGGLYEQYF. The CDR3 nucleotides are TGTGCCAGCAGTTCCTACTCCGGGACTAGCGGGGGACTCTACGAGCAGTACTTC.

CDR3: CASSLGRAPYEQYF. The DNA of the CDR3 is TGCGCCAGCAGCTTGGGGAGAGCACCTTACGAGCAGTACTTC. V gene TRBV5-1 combines with J gene TRBJ2-7, with D unclear. This CDR3 comprises 14 residues. V lost 0 bases and J 4 bases, leaving 11 bases between the germline ends. Germline V CDR1 and CDR2: SGHRS, YFSETQ.

This chain joins TRBV14 and TRBJ1-3; no clear D. The CDR3 loop spans 15 amino acids. Germline CDR1 reads SGHDN; CDR2 reads FVKESK. Trimming took off 6 bases at V and 0 bases at J, with 12 bases between the two ends. Here the CDR3 DNA reads TGTGCCAGCAGTTTTGGTCCAGGCTCTGGAAACACCATATATTTT. Protein: CASSFGPGSGNTIYF.

The chain recombines TRBV30 with TRBJ1-3, with TRBD1 matching over 7 bases. CDR1 is GTSNPN, CDR2 SVGIG, per germline (reference sequence). The length of the CDR3 is 13 residues. With V trimmed by 4 bases and J by 7 bases, 7 bases remained unmatched. CDR3 in DNA: TGTGCCTGGACCCCCGACAGGGTTAACACCATATATTTT. It translates to CAWTPDRVNTIYF.

The CDR3, as DNA: TGTGCCAGCAGCTTAGGCTGGGGGCCGGGCGAGCAGTACTTC. Translation gives CASSLGWGPGEQYF. The chain links TRBV13 to TRBJ2-7; tentative D call: TRBD1 (6 bases). Trimming removed 0 bases at V and 6 bases at J, with 12 bases between. Germline V gene sequence: CDR1 PRHDT, CDR2 FYEKMQ (reference sequence). The CDR3 sequence is 14 residues long.

The chain is built from TRBV6-5 and TRBJ2-2; D perhaps matches TRBD2 (6 bases). Germline V gene lookup returns CDR1 MNHEY and CDR2 SVGAGI. Trimming pared 4 bases from V and 4 bases from J, leaving 16 bases between. CDR3 length: 16 residues. The CDR3, as DNA: TGTGCCAGCAGTTCCCCAGGGCGGGGCCCCACCGGGGAGCTGTTTTTT. This sequence encodes CASSSPGRGPTGELFF.

The table lists this clone with many counts. This rearrangement joins TRBV6-4 to TRBJ2-3; 9 bases align to TRBD2. The CDR3 runs to 14 residues. The junction had 0 bases not matched to a gene; V was cut back by 2 bases and J by 3 bases. Germline V gene sequence: CDR1 MRHNA, CDR2 SNTAGT. CDR3 bases: TGTGCCAGCAGTGACACTAGCGGGACAGATACGCAGTATTTT. Translation gives CASSDTSGTDTQYF.

The chain joins TRBV14 to TRBJ2-7; 7 nucleotides line up with TRBD1. V dropped 2 bases and J dropped 1; count of bases not matched to a gene: 5. The CDR3 runs 15 residues. The germline CDR1 and CDR2 sequences are SGHDN and FVKESK. The CDR3 is CASSQYWTGSYEQYF. The CDR3 DNA reads TGTGCCAGCAGCCAATACTGGACAGGATCCTACGAGCAGTACTTC.

The chain combines TRBV7-9 with TRBJ2-7; the D gene is possibly TRBD2 (7 bases). Looked up from germline, CDR1 is SEHNR and CDR2 is FQNEAQ (reference sequence). The CDR3 spans 13 residues. Trimming took off 5 bases at V and 5 bases at J, with 13 bases between the two ends. CDR3 coding DNA: TGTGCCAGCAGCCACGGGGGGCACCACGAGCAGTACTTC. This encodes CASSHGGHHEQYF.

V is TRBV7-2 and J is TRBJ1-3, with a possible D match to TRBD1 (5 bases). Germline assignment: CDR1 SGHTA and CDR2 FQGNSA. There are 15 residues in the CDR3. V was shortened by 5 bases and J by 2 bases, with 13 bases between the two germline ends. CDR3 in amino acids: CASSPEAGPGNTIYF. The CDR3 nucleotides read TGTGCCAGCAGCCCCGAGGCGGGGCCTGGAAACACCATATATTTT.

This clone has a single count. This chain links TRBV5-1 with TRBJ2-7, with TRBD2 matching over 8 bases. The CDR3 has 15 amino acids. Germline CDR1 SGHRS, CDR2 YFSETQ. V dropped 5 bases and J dropped 0; count of bases not matched to a gene: 7. The CDR3 DNA reads as TGCGCCAGCAGACCGTCCGGGGGGGCCTCCTACGAGCAGTACTTC. Translating gives CASRPSGGASYEQYF. The full variable domain, with the rest looked up from reference TRBV5-1 and TRBJ2-7, is KAGVTQTPRYLIKTRGQQVTLSCSPISGHRSVSWYQQTPGQGLQFLFEYFSETQRNKGNFPGRFSGRQFSNSRSEMNVSTLELGDSALYLCASRPSGGASYEQYFGPGTRLTVT.

The chain uses TRBV11-2 and TRBJ1-2; D might be TRBD1 (6 bases). The germline V and J ends were trimmed by 5 bases and 1 base, with 14 bases remaining between them. Germline V gives CDR1 SGHAT, CDR2 FQNNGV. This CDR3 is 15 amino acids long. This CDR3 reads CASSAIRTVNYGYTF. CDR3 bases: TGTGCCAGCAGCGCAATTAGGACAGTTAACTATGGCTACACCTTC.

The V call is TRBV6-1, the J call TRBJ1-5, with D tentatively TRBD1 (6 bases). The CDR3 extends over 15 amino acids. Looked up from germline, CDR1 is MNHNS and CDR2 is SASEGT. Trimming left V 4 bases short and J 7 bases short, with 17 bases between. The CDR3 spells CASSAVSGESQPQHF. The CDR3 nucleotides are TGTGCCAGCAGTGCTGTATCAGGGGAGAGCCAGCCCCAGCATTTT.

J is TRBJ2-2 and V is TRBV29-1; 13 bases are a match to TRBD2. J was trimmed by 2 bases and V by 5 bases; bases with no gene match: 2. The CDR3 contains 15 residues. Germline V gene data show CDR1 as SQVTM and CDR2 as ANQGSEA. CDR3 region: CSVRTSGRNTGELFF. The CDR3 nucleotides read TGCAGCGTTAGGACTAGCGGGAGAAACACCGGGGAGCTGTTTTTT.

This clone showed up just once. The genes are TRBV19 and TRBJ2-5, with 8 bases that match TRBD1. Trimming at V came to 4 bases and at J to 1 base, leaving 5 bases not matched to a gene. Germline V gene sequence: CDR1 LNHDA, CDR2 SQIVND (reference sequence). This CDR3 has 15 residues. This CDR3 reads CASSTGQGPQETQYF. As DNA, the CDR3 is TGTGCCAGTAGTACCGGACAGGGTCCCCAAGAGACCCAGTACTTC.

The CDR3 bases are TGTGCCACGAGGACAGGGGCCCCAGCAAAAGCTTTCTTT. As protein: CATRTGAPAKAFF. This chain uses TRBV19 with TRBJ1-1; 9 bases are shared with TRBD1. The germline V gene has CDR1 LNHDA and CDR2 SQIVND (reference sequence). The CDR3 length is 13 residues. The V segment lost 10 bases and the J segment 9 bases; nucleotides outside the gene matches: 12.